Presented here are 22 T cell receptor beta chains from one specimen sequenced in a study of human T cells and chemical hapten exposure. Each CDR3 protein is one row after TCRdb ran MiXCR on the 5' RACE reads. The repertoire holds tens of thousands of distinct CDR3 sequences, about 8% seen once, with roughly 2.4% in the top ten. The total RNA was obtained from whole blood that was not fractionated. The receptor source for this set is a male donor in good health.

Ten or more counts support this clonotype. CDR3 protein: CSAVDREKENTEAFF. In DNA, the CDR3 is TGCAGTGCTGTCGACAGGGAAAAGGAGAACACTGAAGCTTTCTTT. J is TRBJ1-1 and V is TRBV20-1; 7 nucleotides agree with TRBD1. Germline CDR1 is DFQATT and CDR2 is SNEGSKA (reference sequence). This CDR3 spans 15 amino acids. The V segment lost 5 bases and the J segment 1 base; nucleotides outside the gene matches: 10.

This clonotype occurred many times. This chain connects TRBV11-3 to TRBJ2-5; 11 bases line up with TRBD2. The CDR3 extends over 16 amino acids. CDR1 is SGHNT, CDR2 YENEEA, per germline. Trimming cost V 5 bases and J 1 base; bases outside gene matches: 6. The CDR3 DNA is TGTGCCAGCAGCCTGGGGACTAGCGGACTCCAAGAGACCCAGTACTTC. Translated: CASSLGTSGLQETQYF.

The chain has TRBV29-1 and TRBJ1-1; perhaps TRBD1 as D (5 bases). V was shortened by 0 bases and J by 1 base, with 12 bases between the two germline ends. In germline, CDR1 is SQVTM, CDR2 ANQGSEA. This CDR3 has 15 residues. The CDR3 DNA reads TGCAGCGTTGAAGACGTTCAGGGAAAGAACACTGAAGCTTTCTTT. Amino acid sequence: CSVEDVQGKNTEAFF.

In this sample, this clonotype turned up many times. The chain couples TRBV6-2 or TRBV6-3 to TRBJ1-5, with 9 bases fitting TRBD1. In germline, CDR1 is MNHEY, CDR2 SVGEGT. This CDR3 is built from 13 residues. After removal of 8 bases from V and 4 bases from J, the junction contained 3 bases not matched to a gene. The CDR3 loop reads CASYGTGNQPQHF. CDR3 nucleotide sequence: TGTGCCAGCTACGGGACAGGGAATCAGCCCCAGCATTTT.

In its sample, this clonotype was seen many times. The chain carries TRBV6-6 and TRBJ1-6; a possible D gene is TRBD1 (5 bases). V was shortened by 0 bases and J by 0 bases, with 18 bases between the two germline ends. In germline, CDR1 is MNHNY, CDR2 SVGAGI (reference sequence). The CDR3 is 20 residues long. CDR3 in amino acids: CASSYSDVRGSSSYNSPLHF. The DNA for the CDR3 is TGTGCCAGCAGTTACTCGGATGTCCGGGGGTCGAGCTCCTATAATTCACCCCTCCACTTT.

This clonotype was observed at least ten times. The rearrangement uses TRBV7-2 and TRBJ2-7; D call uncertain. V lost 0 bases and J 2 bases, leaving 11 bases between the germline ends. CDR3 length equals 15 residues. Germline loops: CDR1 SGHTA, CDR2 FQGNSA. CDR3 amino acids: CASSLALPGTYEQYF. The CDR3 coding sequence is TGTGCCAGCAGCTTAGCGTTGCCAGGCACCTACGAGCAGTACTTC.

The J gene is TRBJ2-7, the V gene TRBV5-6, with D tentatively TRBD2 (6 bases). CDR1 is SGHDT, CDR2 YYEEEE, per germline. V lost 0 bases and J 2 bases, leaving 12 bases between the germline ends. The CDR3 extends over 15 amino acids. CDR3 in DNA: TGTGCCAGCAGCTTGGAGGAGGGGCGGGCCTACGAGCAGTACTTC. It yields the protein CASSLEEGRAYEQYF.

The rearrangement links TRBV6-5 to TRBJ1-1, with D hard to call. Germline CDR1 and CDR2: MNHEY and SVGAGI. CDR3 length: 10 amino acids. Trimming took 10 bases from V and 8 from J, leaving 11 bases between them. The CDR3 DNA sequence: TGTGCCACCGGTATGGGCGAAGCTTTCTTT. Amino acids: CATGMGEAFF.

This clonotype showed up many times. This sequence joins TRBV5-6 and TRBJ2-1; TRBD2 matches 9 bases. The CDR3 is made up of 13 amino acids. The V gene end was trimmed by 2 bases and the J gene end by 10 bases; junction bases not matched to a gene: 4. Germline V gives CDR1 SGHDT, CDR2 YYEEEE. The CDR3 protein is CASSFTLAGEQFF. In DNA form, the CDR3 reads TGTGCCAGCAGCTTTACCCTAGCGGGAGAGCAGTTCTTC.

This clonotype was picked up a small number of times. The chain uses TRBV7-9 and TRBJ1-4; possible D gene TRBD1, 5 bases. Germline V CDR1 and CDR2: SEHNR, FQNEAQ (reference sequence). Trimming removed 5 bases at V and 2 bases at J, with 12 bases between. The CDR3 covers 15 residues. The chain's CDR3 is CASSGQRGTNEKLFF. Here the CDR3 DNA reads TGTGCCAGCAGCGGGCAGCGGGGCACTAATGAAAAACTGTTTTTT.

This chain links TRBV27 with TRBJ1-1, with D possibly TRBD1 on 6 matching bases. The V gene lost 6 bases and the J gene lost 7 bases, with 12 bases spanning the gap. The CDR3 sequence is 12 residues long. The germline gives CDR1 MNHEY, CDR2 SMNVEV (reference sequence). The CDR3 protein is CASSHLDSEAFF. Written as DNA, the CDR3 is TGTGCCAGCAGCCACTTGGACAGTGAAGCTTTCTTT.

This clonotype was observed at least ten times. The chain has TRBV12-3 or TRBV12-4 and TRBJ2-7; 12 nucleotides align to TRBD2. After removal of 5 bases from V and 4 bases from J, the junction contained 6 bases not matched to a gene. This CDR3 is built from 15 residues. CDR3: CASSPRLAGVYEQYF. For the CDR3, the DNA is TGTGCCAGCAGTCCTAGACTAGCGGGGGTTTACGAGCAGTACTTC.

The V gene is TRBV7-6, the J gene TRBJ2-7; the D is unclear. The CDR3 runs to 14 residues. V was trimmed by 1 base and J by 0 bases, leaving 7 bases between them. The germline CDR1 and CDR2 sequences are SGHVS and FNYEAQ. CDR3 in amino acids: CASSLEGSSYEQYF. CDR3 DNA sequence: TGTGCCAGCAGCTTAGAGGGCAGCTCCTACGAGCAGTACTTC.

In its sample, this clonotype was seen many times. The genes are TRBV25-1 and TRBJ1-4; 9 bases line up with TRBD1. This CDR3 is 15 amino acids long. Unmatched junction bases numbered 5, after V lost 4 bases and J lost 5 bases. The germline V gene encodes CDR1 MGHDK and CDR2 SYGVNS. The CDR3 is CASSVTGGTNEKLFF. DNA of the CDR3: TGTGCCAGCAGTGTTACAGGGGGCACAAATGAAAAACTGTTTTTT.

This clonotype was recorded many times. The chain carries TRBV29-1 and TRBJ2-5; unclear D gene. The CDR3 consists of 11 residues. Trimming left V 7 bases short and J 1 base short, with 7 bases between. Germline V gene data show CDR1 as SQVTM and CDR2 as ANQGSEA. The CDR3 loop reads CSAPSQETQYF. The CDR3 nucleotides are TGCAGCGCCCCCAGCCAAGAGACCCAGTACTTC. The whole variable domain, remainder taken from reference TRBV29-1 and TRBJ2-5, is SAVISQKPSRDICQRGTSLTIQCQVDSQVTMMFWYRQQPGQSLTLIATANQGSEATYESGFVIDKFPISRPNLTFSTLTVSNMSPEDSSIYLCSAPSQETQYFGPGTRLLVL.

This clonotype occurred a few times. The chain combines TRBV27 with TRBJ1-5; D may be TRBD1 (6 bases). The CDR3 covers 13 residues. V was trimmed by 4 bases and J by 4 bases, leaving 8 bases between them. The germline gives CDR1 MNHEY, CDR2 SMNVEV (reference sequence). CDR3 bases: TGTGCCAGCAGTTACAGGGATAATCAGCCCCAGCATTTT. It specifies CASSYRDNQPQHF.

The chain uses TRBV27 and TRBJ2-5; perhaps TRBD2 as D (5 bases). Trimming shortened V by 0 bases and J by 4 bases, and 9 bases separated the two germline ends. This CDR3 has 14 residues. Germline V gene lookup returns CDR1 MNHEY and CDR2 SMNVEV (reference sequence). CDR3 nucleotide sequence: TGTGCCAGCAGTTTATCGACGGGGTCAGAGACCCAGTACTTC. Translated: CASSLSTGSETQYF.

This clonotype turned up a few times. The chain uses TRBV3-1 and TRBJ1-1; D is unclear. There are 16 residues in the CDR3. Germline V CDR1 and CDR2: LGHDT, YNNKEL (reference sequence). V lost 0 bases and J lost 4, with 15 bases in between. DNA of the CDR3: TGTGCCAGCAGCCAAGATTGGGCGCGGGAGGGCACTGAAGCTTTCTTT. It codes for CASSQDWAREGTEAFF.

V is TRBV20-1 and J is TRBJ2-5; 7 nucleotides align to TRBD1. This CDR3 spans 13 amino acids. Trimming cost V 5 bases and J 1 base; bases outside gene matches: 4. The germline V gene has CDR1 DFQATT and CDR2 SNEGSKA (reference sequence). CDR3 loop: CSALGDSQETQYF. CDR3 in DNA: TGCAGTGCTCTGGGGGACAGCCAAGAGACCCAGTACTTC.

This clonotype was seen only a few times. The chain links TRBV5-1 to TRBJ1-2; 8 bases align to TRBD1. J gave up 2 bases and V 2 bases, and 5 bases lay outside the gene matches. Germline V CDR1 and CDR2: SGHRS, YFSETQ. CDR3 size: 15 residues. The CDR3 reads CASSFEWTGNYGYTF. The CDR3 DNA follows: TGCGCCAGCAGCTTCGAATGGACAGGGAACTATGGCTACACCTTC.

This clonotype was seen a handful of times. The chain has TRBV27 and TRBJ2-1, with 8 bases matching TRBD2. J was trimmed by 14 bases and V by 0 bases; bases with no gene match: 12. The CDR3 has 15 amino acids. Germline V gene data show CDR1 as MNHEY and CDR2 as SMNVEV (reference sequence). The CDR3 bases are TGTGCCAGCAGTTTATCCGGGGAACACCGGGGGGGAAAGTTCTTC. Its translation: CASSLSGEHRGGKFF.

This chain uses TRBV6-6 with TRBJ1-1, with no clear D. Germline assignment: CDR1 MNHNY and CDR2 SVGAGI (reference sequence). V was trimmed by 2 bases and J by 8 bases, leaving 6 bases between them. This CDR3 is 11 amino acids long. CDR3 nucleotide sequence: TGTGCCAGCAGTTACCTGCAAGAAGCTTTCTTT. The encoded protein is CASSYLQEAFF.